The 16 T cell receptor beta chains presented below share a single source sample, sequenced in a study of blood T cell repertoires in COVID-19. TCRdb's copy holds only in-frame clones and misses some; the assay was immunoSEQ multiplex PCR. The table lists some 120,000 clones, approximately 85% of them singletons. The sequenced sample consisted of peripheral blood. All receptors derive from a man aged 25 to 40 with COVID-19, enrolled during active disease.

The V gene is TRBV7-9, the J gene TRBJ1-6; 7 positions agree with TRBD1. The CDR3 is 17 amino acids. From germline, CDR1 is SEHNR and CDR2 FQNEAQ (reference sequence). With 1 base clipped from V and 5 bases from J, the junction kept 8 bases outside the gene matches. The CDR3, as DNA: TGTGCCAGCAGCTTAGAGTCGGCGGGACAGAATAATTCACCCCTCCACTTT. This encodes CASSLESAGQNNSPLHF.

The V call is TRBV10-2, the J call TRBJ1-2, with a weak D call TRBD1 (5 bases). This CDR3 comprises 13 residues. Germline V CDR1 and CDR2: WSHSY, SAAADI. V lost 2 bases to trimming and J lost 6 bases, with 10 bases between them. CDR3 nucleotide sequence: TGCGCCAGCAGTGAGGGAAGGGGCCATGGCTACACCTTC. Translation: CASSEGRGHGYTF.

This chain joins TRBV6-5 and TRBJ1-2, with D perhaps matching TRBD1 (6 bases). The germline CDR1 and CDR2 sequences are MNHEY and SVGAGI. V was trimmed by 0 bases and J by 3 bases, leaving 11 bases between them. The CDR3 loop spans 15 amino acids. For the CDR3, the DNA is TGTGCCAGCAGTTACTCTAACAGGGTAGACTATGGCTACACCTTC. It translates to CASSYSNRVDYGYTF.

The J gene is TRBJ2-1, the V gene TRBV4-3; 7 nucleotides line up with TRBD1. The germline V gene encodes CDR1 LGHNA and CDR2 YSLEER. Trimming took 0 bases from V and 7 from J; bases not matched to a gene: 12. The length of the CDR3 is 17 residues. This CDR3 reads CASSQDGPDRVKNEQFF. The CDR3 DNA is TGCGCCAGCAGCCAAGACGGCCCAGACAGGGTTAAGAATGAGCAGTTCTTC.

The rearrangement links TRBV4-1 to TRBJ1-5, with TRBD1 identical over 7 bases. Germline V lookup: CDR1 MGHRA, CDR2 YSYEKL. V lost 4 bases to trimming and J lost 3 bases; unmatched junction nucleotides: 3. CDR3 size: 14 residues. The CDR3 DNA reads as TGCGCCAGCAGCCCCGGGACAGCCAATCAGCCCCAGCATTTT. Translated, it gives CASSPGTANQPQHF.

The chain recombines TRBV4-3 with TRBJ1-2; TRBD1 agrees at 11 bases. CDR1 LGHNA and CDR2 YSLEER come from the germline V gene. This CDR3 has 14 residues. The V gene end was trimmed by 4 bases and the J gene end by 6 bases; junction bases not matched to a gene: 4. CDR3 amino acids: CASSRTGGLDGYTF. The DNA of the CDR3 is TGCGCCAGCAGCCGGACAGGGGGCTTAGATGGCTACACCTTC.

This chain uses TRBV14 with TRBJ1-4; possibly TRBD1 for D (5 bases). The CDR3 contains 13 residues. Germline CDR1 reads SGHDN; CDR2 reads FVKESK. V was shortened by 4 bases and J by 4 bases, with 7 bases between the two germline ends. The CDR3 nucleotides are TGTGCCAGCAGCCGGGGCTTTAATGAAAAACTGTTTTTT. It specifies CASSRGFNEKLFF.

CDR3 bases: TGCGCCACCAGTGCGGTTAGCACAGATACGCAGTATTTT. This codes for CATSAVSTDTQYF. V gene TRBV5-1 combines with J gene TRBJ2-3, with no clear D. V lost 9 bases and J lost 0, with 11 bases in between. Germline V gene lookup returns CDR1 SGHRS and CDR2 YFSETQ. CDR3 length: 13 residues.

The chain combines TRBV11-3 with TRBJ2-7; 8 bases fit TRBD1. Germline-derived CDR1 and CDR2 are SGHNT and YENEEA. The length of the CDR3 is 15 residues. V shed 4 bases and J 0 bases; nucleotides not matched to a gene: 5. The CDR3 nucleotides are TGTGCCAGCAGCTCGGACAGGGCATACTCCTACGAGCAGTACTTC. Encoded protein: CASSSDRAYSYEQYF. Variable domain in full (rest from reference TRBV11-3 and TRBJ2-7): EAGVVQSPRYKIIEKKQPVAFWCNPISGHNTLYWYLQNLGQGPELLIRYENEEAVDDSQLPKDRFSAERLKGVDSTLKIQPAELGDSAVYLCASSSDRAYSYEQYFGPGTRLTVT.

This clone was seen once. The genes are TRBV27 and TRBJ2-1; D is perhaps TRBD2 (5 bases). Between the trimmed V and J ends, which lost 7 bases and 2 bases, there was a span of 15 bases. Germline CDR1 MNHEY, CDR2 SMNVEV (reference sequence). The CDR3 covers 15 residues. CDR3 coding DNA: TGTGCCAGCAAACCGAGAGGAGGCCCCTACAATGAGCAGTTCTTC. Amino acids: CASKPRGGPYNEQFF.

The rearrangement links TRBV3-1 (or the pseudogene TRBV3-2) to TRBJ1-2; D not certain. Looked up from germline, CDR1 is LGHDT and CDR2 is YNNKEL (reference sequence). This CDR3 is built from 14 residues. Between the trimmed V and J ends, which lost 6 bases and 3 bases, there was a span of 14 bases. The CDR3 spells CASRTSGRDYGYTF. The CDR3 DNA sequence: TGTGCCAGCAGGACCTCCGGGAGGGACTATGGCTACACCTTC.

This clone was counted only a few times. The chain links TRBV4-1 to TRBJ1-1, with D perhaps matching TRBD1 (6 bases). Germline V CDR1 and CDR2: MGHRA, YSYEKL. CDR3 size: 18 residues. Trimming took off 4 bases at V and 2 bases at J, with 23 bases between the two ends. In nucleotides, the CDR3 is TGCGCCAGCAGCCGCTTTGGTGGGGGGGGCGCTTATAACACTGAAGCTTTCTTT. Protein product: CASSRFGGGGAYNTEAFF.

V gene TRBV27 combines with J gene TRBJ2-2; 7 nucleotides match TRBD1. V lost 3 bases to trimming and J lost 8 bases; unmatched junction nucleotides: 6. Germline V CDR1 and CDR2: MNHEY, SMNVEV (reference sequence). The CDR3 is 14 amino acids. CDR3 nucleotides: TGTGCCAGCAGTTTTACAGGGGCGGGTGGGGAGCTGTTTTTT. Translated, it gives CASSFTGAGGELFF.

This clone was detected once. This sequence joins TRBV11-3 and TRBJ2-1; D perhaps matches TRBD2 (5 bases). This CDR3 has 16 residues. Between the trimmed V and J ends, which lost 2 bases and 2 bases, there was a span of 13 bases. Per germline, CDR1 SGHNT and CDR2 YENEEA. CDR3 protein: CASSLTAQRTYNEQFF. CDR3 sequence (DNA): TGTGCCAGCAGCTTAACTGCCCAGCGGACCTACAATGAGCAGTTCTTC. The variable domain in full, with the rest retrieved from reference TRBV11-3 and TRBJ2-1, is EAGVVQSPRYKIIEKKQPVAFWCNPISGHNTLYWYLQNLGQGPELLIRYENEEAVDDSQLPKDRFSAERLKGVDSTLKIQPAELGDSAVYLCASSLTAQRTYNEQFFGPGTRLTVL.

V usage is TRBV6-5 and J usage is TRBJ1-1; 11 bases align to TRBD1. Germline lookup yields CDR1 MNHEY and CDR2 SVGAGI. The length of the CDR3 is 13 residues. The ends lost 7 bases at V and 4 bases at J; junction bases unmatched: 2. The CDR3 coding sequence is TGTGCCAGCACGGGGACAGGGGGCACTGAAGCTTTCTTT. Translating gives CASTGTGGTEAFF.

The V and J genes are TRBV11-3 and TRBJ1-4, with a weak D call TRBD1 (5 bases). Trimming pared 3 bases from V and 4 bases from J, leaving 12 bases between. In germline, CDR1 is SGHNT, CDR2 YENEEA. CDR3 length equals 15 residues. The CDR3 DNA follows: TGTGCCAGCAGCTTCGGGACGGGAGTTAATGAAAAACTGTTTTTT. It is translated as CASSFGTGVNEKLFF.